This TCR beta chain was obtained from a study of T cell changes during pregnancy in multiple sclerosis. Here immunoSEQ multiplex PCR was the method, and the copy in TCRdb shows in-frame clones only, minus some. Of around 75,000 clones listed, around 94% are singletons. The V gene lost 2 bases and the J gene lost 0 bases, with 5 bases spanning the gap. From germline, CDR1 is MGHDK and CDR2 SYGVNS. This CDR3 has 15 residues. The rearrangement joins TRBV25-1 to TRBJ2-6; D gene unclear. This receptor was taken from a female donor with multiple sclerosis, enrolled in a pregnancy study. Sequencing was performed on CD4+ T cells from peripheral blood mononuclear cells, taken after pregnancy. CDR3 loop: CASSEESSGANVLTF. The DNA of the CDR3 is TGTGCCAGCAGTGAAGAGAGCTCTGGGGCCAACGTCCTGACTTTC.